This T cell receptor (beta chain) was obtained from a study of cytomegalovirus exposure and HLA in healthy donors. As for the study in general: As released early, the data held 70 million to 100 million unique TCRs from HLA-typed donors. Overall study findings and caveats: Investigators reported 150 to 200 TCR beta chains as tied to cytomegalovirus. An analysis that came later showed most CMV-associated TCR beta chains appearing HLA-restricted. In a later analysis, productive TCRs from donors in an Asian-associated ancestry cluster reportedly carried fewer N-insertions than the cohort mean.

Primers included in the PCR were 60 Vbeta and 13 Jbeta primers. TCRdb's table, derived via immunoSEQ multiplex PCR, lists solely in-frame clones and lacks some. The sample shows around 130,000 clones, just over 70% of them seen only once. The CDR3 runs to 15 residues. Germline values: CDR1 ENHRY, CDR2 SYGVKD. Trimming cost V 11 bases and J 6 bases, with 24 bases left between them. Comments on this clone: As yet, its antigen is unknown.

The sample taken for sequencing was PBMCs. The receptor's source is a woman between 55 and 75 years old in good health and CMV-seropositive. The V gene is TRBV10-3, the J gene TRBJ2-3; maybe TRBD1 (6 bases). In nucleotides, the CDR3 is TGTGCCGCCGCGGCACCTAACCTTCAGGGGGATACGCAGTATTTT. Translated, it gives CAAAAPNLQGDTQYF.